This TCR beta chain was recorded in a study of naive and memory T cell subsets. Study observations and caveats: There was no ground truth to check naive and memory subset results.

Points on this clonotype: Its antigen is undetermined.

This CDR3 spans 15 amino acids. V dropped 4 bases and J dropped 10; count of bases not matched to a gene: 11. Germline assignment: CDR1 LNHDA and CDR2 SQIVND (reference sequence). Two oligonucleotides, mixed equimolar, formed the beta constant-region primer covering TRBC1 and TRBC2. The ligated cDNA underwent four PCR rounds using SP2 and nested alpha and beta constant-region primers. Ligation attached a single-stranded oligonucleotide with a 12-nucleotide UMI and the SP2 primer to the cDNA 3' end. TCRdb used MiXCR to reprocess the UMI-ligation and nested PCR reads, holding one entry per CDR3 protein. The data hold 95,000 to 150,000 distinct CDR3 sequences, with over 30% observed a single time. Overnight CMV lysate stimulation of fresh PBMCs defined donor CMV status by CD4+ IFNgamma. Cells stained for CD3, CD4, CD8, CD45RA, CD27 and viability were sorted into four CD45RA/CD27 subsets.

The TCR comes from a human donor in good health. Source material: central memory CD4+ T cells from blood. This chain connects TRBV19 to TRBJ2-1, with TRBD2 matching 9 bases. CDR3 protein: CASSRKREVSKEQFF. The CDR3 DNA follows: TGTGCCAGTAGTAGGAAGCGGGAGGTTAGCAAAGAGCAGTTCTTC.